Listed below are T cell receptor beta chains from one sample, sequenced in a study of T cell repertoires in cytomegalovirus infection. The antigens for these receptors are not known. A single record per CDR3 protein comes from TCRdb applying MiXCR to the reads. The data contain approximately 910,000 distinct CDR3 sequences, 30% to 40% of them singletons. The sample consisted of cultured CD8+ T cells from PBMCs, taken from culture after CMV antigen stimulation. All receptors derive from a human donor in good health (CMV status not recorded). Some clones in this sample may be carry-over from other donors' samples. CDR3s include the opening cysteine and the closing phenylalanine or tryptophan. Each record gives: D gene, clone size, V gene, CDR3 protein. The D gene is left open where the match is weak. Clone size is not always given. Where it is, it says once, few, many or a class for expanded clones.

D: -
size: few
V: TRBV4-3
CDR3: CASSPLWDPPLPVYGYTF

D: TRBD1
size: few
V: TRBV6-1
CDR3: CASSDRQGRSNQPQHF

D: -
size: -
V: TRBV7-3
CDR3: CASSSKFRLSSTDTQYF

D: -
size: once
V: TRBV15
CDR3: CATSSEPSSYNEQFF

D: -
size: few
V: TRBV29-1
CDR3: CSVVRGNTGELFF

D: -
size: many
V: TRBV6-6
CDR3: CASSYSKLAAGYEQFF

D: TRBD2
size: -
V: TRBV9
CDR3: CASSFRLAGVLNEQFF

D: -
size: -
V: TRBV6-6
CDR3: CASSYSISATNEKLFF

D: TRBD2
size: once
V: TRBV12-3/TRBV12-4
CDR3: CACPPAGGIDTQYF

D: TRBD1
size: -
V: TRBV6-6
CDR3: CASSYPGQSTYEQYF

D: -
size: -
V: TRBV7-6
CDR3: CASSYMDSQETQYF

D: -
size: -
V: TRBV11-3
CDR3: CASRVDTRNTGELFF

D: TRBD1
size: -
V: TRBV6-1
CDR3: CASIGQGVIGEAFF

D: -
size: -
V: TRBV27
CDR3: CASSAGWGSQPQHF

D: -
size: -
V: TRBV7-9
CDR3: CASSLAHGSKPGELFF

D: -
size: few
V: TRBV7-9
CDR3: CASSLVPPTRPMNTEAFF

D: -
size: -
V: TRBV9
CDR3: CASSVARGTGELFF

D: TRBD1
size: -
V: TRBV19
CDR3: CASSMGTGFSYEQYF

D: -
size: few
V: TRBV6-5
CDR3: CASSYFDKNGEKLFF

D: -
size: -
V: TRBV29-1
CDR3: CSVEDLGDEKLFF

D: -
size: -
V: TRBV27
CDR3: CASSFGSGGNTIYF

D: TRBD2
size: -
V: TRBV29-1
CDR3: CSVEEWELAVGTQYF